This T cell receptor beta chain was identified during a study of T cell responses to AZD1222 COVID-19 vaccine. Study results and caveats: AZD1222 recipients seropositive at baseline numbered only six. Donors, mostly white British, included more females; clonal diversity was possibly underestimated. Samples come after the peak T cell response, not at day 14.

On this clone itself: Antigen: not known.

The method was immunoSEQ multiplex PCR; TCRdb's version includes in-frame clones alone and lacks a portion of them. This sample has more than 85,000 clones, with 88% found just once. Germline V gene data show CDR1 as MDHEN and CDR2 as SYDVKM. There are 16 residues in the CDR3. V lost 5 bases and J lost 0, with 14 bases in between. Material: peripheral blood, obtained on day 0 of AZD1222 vaccination. The sequence came from an adult in good health. The chain carries TRBV28 and TRBJ1-5; the D is unclear. Here the CDR3 reads CASSPEAGNSNQPQHF. CDR3 nucleotides: TGTGCCAGCAGTCCGGAGGCAGGAAATAGCAATCAGCCCCAGCATTTT.